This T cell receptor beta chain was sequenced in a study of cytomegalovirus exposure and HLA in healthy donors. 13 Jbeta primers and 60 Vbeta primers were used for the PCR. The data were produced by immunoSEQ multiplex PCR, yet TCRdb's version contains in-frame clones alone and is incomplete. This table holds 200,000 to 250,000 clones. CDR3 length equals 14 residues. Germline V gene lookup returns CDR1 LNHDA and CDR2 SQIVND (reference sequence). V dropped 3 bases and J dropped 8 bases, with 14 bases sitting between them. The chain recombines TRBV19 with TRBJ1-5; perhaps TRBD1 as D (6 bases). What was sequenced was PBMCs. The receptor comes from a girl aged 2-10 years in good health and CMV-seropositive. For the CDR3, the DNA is TGTGCCAGTAGTATTTCGGGGGGCCAGGAGCCCCAGCATTTT. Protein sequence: CASSISGGQEPQHF.